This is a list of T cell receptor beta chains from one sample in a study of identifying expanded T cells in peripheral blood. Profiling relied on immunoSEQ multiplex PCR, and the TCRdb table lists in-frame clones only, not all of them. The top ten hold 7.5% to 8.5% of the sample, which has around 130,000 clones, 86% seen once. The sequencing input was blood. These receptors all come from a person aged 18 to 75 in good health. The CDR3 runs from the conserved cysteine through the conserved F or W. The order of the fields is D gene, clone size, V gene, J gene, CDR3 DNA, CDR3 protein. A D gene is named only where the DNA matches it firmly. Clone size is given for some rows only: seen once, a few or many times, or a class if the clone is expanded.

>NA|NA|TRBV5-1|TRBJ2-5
TGCGCCAGCAGCTTCCAGGGGTCGGAGACCCAGTACTTC
CASSFQGSETQYF
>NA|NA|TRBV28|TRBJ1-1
TGTGCCAGCAGTTCCAACACTGAAGCTTTCTTT
CASSSNTEAFF
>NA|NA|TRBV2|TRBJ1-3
TGTGCCAGCAGTTTTTGGGCCGCAGGTGGAAACACCATATATTTT
CASSFWAAGGNTIYF
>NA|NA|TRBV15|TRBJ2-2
TGTGCCACCAGCAGAGACCCGACAGCCATCGGGGAGCTGTTTTTT
CATSRDPTAIGELFF
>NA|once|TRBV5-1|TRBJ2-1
TGCGCCAGCAGCTTGTTGCGGAGCTCCTACAATGAGCAGTTCTTC
CASSLLRSSYNEQFF
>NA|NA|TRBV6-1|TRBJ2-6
TGTGCCAGCAGCGCAACCCACTCTGGGGCCAACGTCCTGACTTTC
CASSATHSGANVLTF
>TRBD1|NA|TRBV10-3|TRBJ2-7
TGTGCCATCAGTGAGGCCGACAGGGCTGAGTACGAGCAGTACTTC
CAISEADRAEYEQYF
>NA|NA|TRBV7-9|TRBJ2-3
TGTGCCAGCAGCTTACGCACAGATACGCAGTATTTT
CASSLRTDTQYF
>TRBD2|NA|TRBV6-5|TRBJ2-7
TGTGCCAGCAGTAAAACTAGCGACTACGAGCAGTACTTC
CASSKTSDYEQYF
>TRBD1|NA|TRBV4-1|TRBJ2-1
TGCGCCAGCAGCCAAGCCTTACAGGGGAGATACAATGAGCAGTTCTTC
CASSQALQGRYNEQFF
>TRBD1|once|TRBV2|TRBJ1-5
TGTGCCAGCCGGGCTTCGAAGGGGGCTTTGGATCAGCCCCAGCATTTT
CASRASKGALDQPQHF
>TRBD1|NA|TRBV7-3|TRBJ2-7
TGTGCCAGCAGCTTAGAGGCAGGGGGCAGGTACGAGCAGTACTTC
CASSLEAGGRYEQYF
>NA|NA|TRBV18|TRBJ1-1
TGTGCCAGCTCACAGGGGATGAACACTGAAGCTTTCTTT
CASSQGMNTEAFF
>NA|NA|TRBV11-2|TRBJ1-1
TGTGCCAGCAGCTTAACAGGGTTGGGAGCTTTCTTT
CASSLTGLGAFF
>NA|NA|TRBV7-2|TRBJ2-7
TGTGCCAGCAGCCCAACCTACGAGCAGTACTTC
CASSPTYEQYF
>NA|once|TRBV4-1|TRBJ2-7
TGCGCCAGCAGCCAAGTAGGATACGAGCAGTACTTC
CASSQVGYEQYF
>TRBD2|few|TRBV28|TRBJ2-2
TGTGCCAGCAGTTCACCGGGACTAGAGAACACCGGGGAGCTGTTTTTT
CASSSPGLENTGELFF
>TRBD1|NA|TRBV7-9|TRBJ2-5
TGTGCCAGCACCATCCCCGGGACAGGGGGAGAGACCCAGTACTTC
CASTIPGTGGETQYF
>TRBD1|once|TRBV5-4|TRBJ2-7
TGTGCCAGCAGCTTGGGACAGGGGACGCAGTACTTC
CASSLGQGTQYF
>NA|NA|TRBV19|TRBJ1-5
TGTGCCAGCACCTGGCAGGGTAGCAATCAGCCCCAGCATTTT
CASTWQGSNQPQHF